Below are 32 T cell receptor beta chains sequenced from a single sample in a study of spatial heterogeneity in lung cancer (dated by TCRdb to about 2019). Results and caveats for the whole study, not just this receptor: The tumor nonsynonymous mutation count correlated with the number of expanded alpha and beta TCRs within the tumor.

These receptors are not linked to any known antigen. The time point label for this specimen denotes: sample taken at primary tumor resection. Libraries were prepared through 5' RACE. Sequencing was carried out with a NextSeq 500. TCRdb trimmed public reads at Q25 via fastp, called clones via MiXCR and kept in-frame beta chains. All rows with the same CDR3 protein become a single entry with the most common DNA and genes. The sample table holds around 16,000 distinct CDR3 sequences, of which approximately 6.3% were seen once. Roughly 21% of the sample lies in the top ten. The sequencing used lung tumor tissue, collected at surgery. These receptors all stem from a female donor with early-stage non-small cell lung cancer.

V gene TRBV20-1 combines with J gene TRBJ2-1; 8 positions agree with TRBD2. This CDR3 has 14 amino acids. Germline CDR1 is DFQATT and CDR2 is SNEGSKA (reference sequence). J was trimmed by 8 bases and V by 5 bases; bases with no gene match: 11. CDR3 bases: TGCAGTGCTCACGTATCGGGGACTAGGGATGAGCAGTTCTTC. It yields the protein CSAHVSGTRDEQFF.

This clonotype was counted at least ten times. V and J are TRBV28 and TRBJ2-3; D remains unclear. Germline V gene data show CDR1 as MDHEN and CDR2 as SYDVKM. V was trimmed by 2 bases and J by 6 bases, leaving 12 bases between them. CDR3 length: 14 residues. CDR3 sequence: CASSLTVLYDTQYF. Here the CDR3 DNA reads TGTGCCAGCAGTTTAACAGTACTCTATGATACGCAGTATTTT. Full variable domain (missing parts from reference TRBV28 and TRBJ2-3): DVKVTQSSRYLVKRTGEKVFLECVQDMDHENMFWYRQDPGLGLRLIYFSYDVKMKEKGDIPEGYSVSREKKERFSLILESASTNQTSMYLCASSLTVLYDTQYFGPGTRLTVL.

This clonotype was picked up many times. The V call is TRBV5-1, the J call TRBJ2-3; 11 positions match TRBD1. Germline values: CDR1 SGHRS, CDR2 YFSETQ. This CDR3 spans 19 amino acids. V trimming: 3 bases; J trimming: 0 bases; junction bases outside the gene matches: 12. The DNA of the CDR3 is TGCGCCAGCAGCTATGGACAGGGGGCGTTTTCGGGGAGCACAGATACGCAGTATTTT. Residues: CASSYGQGAFSGSTDTQYF. The full variable domain, its missing parts supplied by reference TRBV5-1 and TRBJ2-3, is KAGVTQTPRYLIKTRGQQVTLSCSPISGHRSVSWYQQTPGQGLQFLFEYFSETQRNKGNFPGRFSGRQFSNSRSEMNVSTLELGDSALYLCASSYGQGAFSGSTDTQYFGPGTRLTVL.

This clonotype was counted only a few times. The chain combines TRBV7-2 with TRBJ2-6; unclear D gene. Germline V gene sequence: CDR1 SGHTA, CDR2 FQGNSA. The CDR3 covers 15 residues. The V gene lost 5 bases and the J gene lost 0 bases, with 8 bases spanning the gap. Here the CDR3 DNA reads TGTGCCAGCAGCCCAAAGAGCTCTGGGGCCAACGTCCTGACTTTC. Translating it yields CASSPKSSGANVLTF.

This clonotype appeared a single time. The chain couples TRBV9 to TRBJ2-3; 9 bases map to TRBD2. The CDR3 extends over 14 amino acids. Germline CDR1 and CDR2: SGDLS and YYNGEE. Germline trimming cut 3 bases from V and 7 bases from J; bases unmatched to any gene: 6. The CDR3 sequence is CASSERGVQYTQYF. In DNA, the CDR3 is TGTGCCAGCAGCGAGCGGGGGGTACAATATACGCAGTATTTT.

This clonotype was observed a few times. As DNA, the CDR3 is TGTGCCAGCAGCTTGGGACAAATTGGAAACACCATATATTTT. Protein product: CASSLGQIGNTIYF. The chain recombines TRBV5-5 with TRBJ1-3; D gene uncertain. Germline V CDR1 and CDR2: SGHKS, YYEKEE (reference sequence). V lost 0 bases and J 3 bases, leaving 7 bases between the germline ends. This CDR3 region has 14 residues.

This clonotype appeared many times. The V and J genes are TRBV5-1 and TRBJ1-4; D is uncertain. The CDR3 contains 14 residues. The V end was cut by 0 bases, the J end by 1 base, with 4 bases between. Per the germline V gene, CDR1 is SGHRS and CDR2 is YFSETQ. CDR3 coding DNA: TGCGCCAGCAGCTTGGGAGGAACTAATGAAAAACTGTTTTTT. The encoded protein is CASSLGGTNEKLFF.

Many counts were recorded for this clonotype. The rearrangement joins TRBV28 to TRBJ2-7; D gene uncertain. This CDR3 contains 14 residues. V gave up 1 base and J gave up 3 bases, with 10 bases separating them. Germline CDR1 MDHEN, CDR2 SYDVKM. The CDR3 bases are TGTGCCAGCAGTTTATCACCGCCTAACTACGAGCAGTACTTC. This translates into CASSLSPPNYEQYF.

This clonotype has a handful of counts. The rearrangement uses TRBV5-1 and TRBJ1-6, with D hard to call. The CDR3 is 16 residues long. The V gene lost 0 bases and the J gene lost 8 bases, with 15 bases spanning the gap. CDR1 is SGHRS, CDR2 YFSETQ, per germline. CDR3 bases: TGCGCCAGCAGCTTGGAGGTTCGGGGTTTAGATTCACCCCTCCACTTT. Encoded protein: CASSLEVRGLDSPLHF. The variable domain in full, with the rest retrieved from reference TRBV5-1 and TRBJ1-6, is KAGVTQTPRYLIKTRGQQVTLSCSPISGHRSVSWYQQTPGQGLQFLFEYFSETQRNKGNFPGRFSGRQFSNSRSEMNVSTLELGDSALYLCASSLEVRGLDSPLHFGNGTRLTVT.

This clonotype was seen at least ten times. The gene calls are TRBV10-3 and TRBJ2-4; D might be TRBD1 (6 bases). The CDR3 runs to 13 residues. Germline CDR1 ENHRY, CDR2 SYGVKD. V lost 2 bases to trimming and J lost 6 bases, with 8 bases between them. CDR3 sequence reads: CAISEVQGNIQYF. In DNA, the CDR3 is TGTGCCATCAGTGAGGTACAGGGAAACATTCAGTACTTC.

This clonotype was seen at least ten times. V is TRBV20-1 and J is TRBJ2-3; no definite D call. Germline loops: CDR1 DFQATT, CDR2 SNEGSKA (reference sequence). With 2 bases removed from V and 0 bases from J, the gap between germline ends came to 12 bases. The CDR3 runs 15 residues. The CDR3 loop is CSARPPLSSTDTQYF. In nucleotides, the CDR3 is TGCAGTGCTAGACCCCCGCTATCTAGCACAGATACGCAGTATTTT.

This clonotype was observed many times. The J gene is TRBJ1-2, the V gene TRBV6-5; 9 nucleotides align to TRBD1. Per the germline V gene, CDR1 is MNHEY and CDR2 is SVGAGI. The trim removed 4 bases at V and 2 bases at J, leaving 11 bases unmatched. This CDR3 is 17 amino acids long. CDR3 in DNA: TGTGCCAGCAGTTCCGGGACAGGGACGGGATTAAACTATGGCTACACCTTC. This sequence encodes CASSSGTGTGLNYGYTF.

This clonotype was counted only a few times. The chain employs TRBV19 and TRBJ1-2; 8 bases match TRBD1. CDR1 and CDR2 (germline): LNHDA, SQIVND (reference sequence). This CDR3 spans 14 amino acids. V gave up 5 bases and J gave up 5 bases; unmatched junction bases: 7. CDR3 coding DNA: TGTGCCAGTAGTGCGGGACAGGTCGGTTATGGCTACACCTTC. This translates into CASSAGQVGYGYTF.

This clonotype is termed medium-sized (0.01 to 0.1%). The gene calls are TRBV7-2 and TRBJ1-1; D unclear. The V end lost 5 bases, the J end lost 4 bases, and 11 bases lay between the germline ends. The CDR3 runs 13 residues. Germline V gene data show CDR1 as SGHTA and CDR2 as FQGNSA. The CDR3: CASSVMRRTEAFF. For the CDR3, the DNA is TGTGCCAGCAGCGTAATGAGGCGCACTGAAGCTTTCTTT.

This clonotype was detected ten times or more. The genes are TRBV27 and TRBJ1-4; D is unresolved. CDR1 is MNHEY, CDR2 SMNVEV, per germline (reference sequence). This CDR3 is 15 amino acids long. V was pared by 5 bases and J by 7 bases, with 17 bases between. CDR3 sequence: CASSRFPQDGEKLFF. The DNA of the CDR3 is TGTGCCAGCAGTCGATTCCCTCAGGACGGTGAAAAACTGTTTTTT.

Comments on this clonotype: This may stem from a read error, because a much larger clone lies one nucleotide away. This sequence joins TRBV9 and TRBJ1-2, with D possibly matching TRBD1 (5 bases). Between the trimmed V and J ends, which lost 1 base and 4 bases, there was a span of 17 bases. CDR3 length: 16 residues. Looked up from germline, CDR1 is SGDLS and CDR2 is YYNGEE. CDR3 in amino acids: CASSVFDQGRAYGYTF. For the CDR3, the DNA is TGTGCCAGCAGCGTATTTGATCAAGGCAGGGCCTATGGCTACACCTTC.

Ten or more counts support this clonotype. The rearrangement uses TRBV5-4 and TRBJ2-1; maybe TRBD2 (5 bases). Germline CDR1 SGHNT, CDR2 YYREEE (reference sequence). V was pared by 6 bases and J by 3 bases, with 13 bases between. CDR3 length: 14 amino acids. In nucleotides, the CDR3 is TGTGCCAGCACCCTAAACGAGGGCTACAATGAGCAGTTCTTC. It codes for CASTLNEGYNEQFF.

The chain employs TRBV5-6 and TRBJ2-6; D perhaps matches TRBD1 (6 bases). V gave up 0 bases and J gave up 2 bases, with 15 bases separating them. The germline CDR1 and CDR2 sequences are SGHDT and YYEEEE. The CDR3 has 18 residues. The CDR3 sequence: CASSLEGRGIAGANVLTF. In DNA form, the CDR3 reads TGTGCCAGCAGCTTGGAGGGCAGGGGAATAGCTGGGGCCAACGTCCTGACTTTC.

This clonotype came up many times. This sequence joins TRBV7-6 and TRBJ1-6; D is undetermined. Between the trimmed V and J ends, which lost 5 bases and 6 bases, there was a span of 17 bases. CDR1 SGHVS and CDR2 FNYEAQ come from the germline V gene. The length of the CDR3 is 16 residues. CDR3 sequence (DNA): TGTGCCAGCAGCCCCTCCTTGGGCGTAGGTAATTCACCCCTCCACTTT. Amino acids: CASSPSLGVGNSPLHF.

The chain has TRBV7-2 and TRBJ2-7; possible D gene TRBD1, 6 bases. Germline V lookup: CDR1 SGHTA, CDR2 FQGNSA. The CDR3 is 16 amino acids. Trimming pared 3 bases from V and 0 bases from J, leaving 15 bases between. CDR3 bases: TGTGCCAGCAGCTTGCTCCAGTGGGACAACTCCTACGAGCAGTACTTC. It specifies CASSLLQWDNSYEQYF.

Many counts were recorded for this clonotype. CDR3 nucleotides: TGTGCCAGCTCACCACCAGGCGGGAGAGAGACCCAGTACTTC. This encodes CASSPPGGRETQYF. The rearrangement uses TRBV18 and TRBJ2-5; 7 positions agree with TRBD2. This CDR3 region has 14 residues. Looked up from germline, CDR1 is KGHSH and CDR2 is LQKENI. J was trimmed by 4 bases and V by 0 bases; bases with no gene match: 2.

Notes on this clonotype: Sequence at one end of the junction differs from germline and may be a read error. The J gene is TRBJ1-2, the V gene TRBV4-3, with a possible D match to TRBD1 (5 bases). Looked up from germline, CDR1 is LGHNA and CDR2 is YSLEER. The CDR3 spans 14 residues. The CDR3 is CASSPGRLNDGYTF. The CDR3 coding sequence is TGCGCCAGCAGCCCGGGACGGCTTAACGATGGCTACACCTTC.

This clonotype has ten or more counts. The chain uses TRBV12-3 or TRBV12-4 and TRBJ1-6; 7 nucleotides align to TRBD1. This CDR3 spans 14 amino acids. Trimming cost V 6 bases and J 8 bases; bases outside gene matches: 7. CDR3 nucleotide sequence: TGTGCCAGCAGGTACAGGGGACTAGATTCACCCCTCCACTTT. Its translation: CASRYRGLDSPLHF.

The sample holds many counts of this clonotype. The chain carries TRBV6-1 and TRBJ2-5; 7 nucleotides match TRBD2. Germline V gene lookup returns CDR1 MNHNS and CDR2 SASEGT. CDR3 size: 15 residues. Trimming cost V 6 bases and J 5 bases; bases outside gene matches: 12. CDR3 region: CASREVAGSGETQYF. CDR3 bases: TGTGCCAGCAGAGAGGTAGCGGGTAGCGGGGAGACCCAGTACTTC.

This clonotype appeared many times. The rearrangement links TRBV7-8 to TRBJ1-1, with TRBD1 as a possible D gene (6 bases). The CDR3 has 15 residues. Germline CDR1 and CDR2: SGHVS and FQNEAQ. V lost 6 bases and J lost 1, with 15 bases in between. This CDR3 is CASRPRGSQNTEAFF. The DNA for the CDR3 is TGTGCCAGCAGACCAAGGGGGTCCCAGAACACTGAAGCTTTCTTT. Based on the CDR3 plus reference TRBV7-8 and TRBJ1-1, the full variable domain is GAGVSQSPRYKVAKRGQDVALRCDPISGHVSLFWYQQALGQGPEFLTYFQNEAQLDKSGLPSDRFFAERPEGSVSTLKIQRTQQEDSAVYLCASRPRGSQNTEAFFGQGTRLTVV.

This clonotype is medium-sized. This chain links TRBV2 with TRBJ1-4, with a weak D call TRBD1 (5 bases). V was shortened by 4 bases and J by 4 bases, with 10 bases between the two germline ends. The CDR3 runs to 14 residues. Looked up from germline, CDR1 is SNHLY and CDR2 is FYNNEI. CDR3 loop: CASSVRGNNEKLFF. CDR3 in DNA: TGTGCCAGCAGTGTAAGGGGAAATAATGAAAAACTGTTTTTT.

This clonotype appeared once. This chain links TRBV18 with TRBJ2-7; D tentatively reads TRBD1 or TRBD2 (5 bases each). Germline lookup yields CDR1 KGHSH and CDR2 LQKENI. Trimming removed 6 bases at V and 2 bases at J, with 14 bases between. CDR3 length: 14 residues. The CDR3: CASSPLGDAYEQYF. CDR3 sequence (DNA): TGTGCCAGCTCCCCCCTGGGGGATGCCTACGAGCAGTACTTC.

This clonotype has a count of ten or more. This chain connects TRBV12-3 or TRBV12-4 to TRBJ2-5; D unresolved. Trimming removed 5 bases at V and 2 bases at J, with 12 bases between. This CDR3 is 14 amino acids long. The CDR3 DNA sequence: TGTGCCAGCAGTCCCCCCGGTTTGCAAGAGACCCAGTACTTC. Translating it yields CASSPPGLQETQYF.

This clonotype was observed at least ten times. The gene calls are TRBV20-1 and TRBJ2-1; tentatively, D is TRBD2 (6 bases). Germline loops: CDR1 DFQATT, CDR2 SNEGSKA (reference sequence). Trimming left V 1 base short and J 1 base short, with 8 bases between. The CDR3 is made up of 14 amino acids. The CDR3 loop reads CSARGRGSYNEQFF. DNA for the CDR3: TGCAGTGCTAGAGGACGGGGGTCCTACAATGAGCAGTTCTTC.

Written as DNA, the CDR3 is TGTGCCAGCAGTAAAAGACAGGGGGCGAAGGAGACCCAGTACTTC. Its protein product is CASSKRQGAKETQYF. The chain recombines TRBV27 with TRBJ2-5; 10 bases are shared with TRBD1. The junction had 8 bases not matched to a gene; V was cut back by 5 bases and J by 5 bases. The CDR3 runs 15 residues. CDR1 and CDR2 (germline): MNHEY, SMNVEV (reference sequence).

This clonotype was recorded many times. The CDR3 nucleotides read TGTGCCAGCAGCCCCCAGGGTAGGCGGGGCTCCTACGAGCAGTACTTC. Translating gives CASSPQGRRGSYEQYF. This chain joins TRBV9 and TRBJ2-7, with TRBD2 as a possible D gene (6 bases). From germline, CDR1 is SGDLS and CDR2 YYNGEE. V lost 4 bases and J lost 0, with 17 bases in between. The length of the CDR3 is 16 residues.

This clonotype was detected many times. The V gene is TRBV4-3, the J gene TRBJ1-2; no clear D gene. CDR1 is LGHNA, CDR2 YSLEER, per germline. V was clipped by 1 base and J by 5 bases, with 14 bases between them. This CDR3 region has 15 residues. CDR3 protein: CASSQALSSSYGYTF. The CDR3 DNA reads as TGCGCCAGCAGCCAAGCACTTTCCAGCTCTTATGGCTACACCTTC.